The 22 T cell receptor beta chains reported below all come from one sample, sequenced in a study of T-cell reconstitution after alpha-beta-depleted transplantation in children. Researchers prepared the TCRbeta library using unique molecular identifiers, the study reports. TCRdb re-derived calls from the PCR reads in MiXCR, one entry per CDR3 protein. The sample has nearly 550,000 distinct CDR3 sequences, about a sixth seen once. Source: PBMCs from the stem cell graft donor, taken from the stem cell graft. The receptors stem from a human donor who donated a stem cell graft to a child with acute lymphoblastic leukemia.

The rearrangement links TRBV19 to TRBJ2-1; maybe TRBD2 (6 bases). Trimming shortened V by 2 bases and J by 10 bases, and 24 bases separated the two germline ends. Germline CDR1 and CDR2: LNHDA and SQIVND (reference sequence). The CDR3 consists of 17 residues. DNA for the CDR3: TGTGCCAGTAGTATATCCGAGATTTTCCGCGGGGTAAGGGAGCAGTTCTTC. Its translation: CASSISEIFRGVREQFF.

This clonotype was observed a handful of times. The chain combines TRBV7-6 with TRBJ2-1, with 9 bases lining up with TRBD2. From germline, CDR1 is SGHVS and CDR2 FNYEAQ. V was clipped by 5 bases and J by 4 bases; unmatched bases: 9. This CDR3 is 16 amino acids long. The CDR3 loop is CASSLQAGGFYNEQFF. The CDR3 coding sequence is TGTGCCAGCAGCCTGCAAGCGGGGGGATTTTACAATGAGCAGTTCTTC.

The chain is built from TRBV15 and TRBJ2-5; 10 bases fit TRBD2. Germline values: CDR1 LNHNV, CDR2 YYDKDF (reference sequence). This CDR3 has 17 amino acids. Trimming removed 5 bases from V and 1 base from J; junction bases left unmatched: 10. CDR3: CATSEATAGGLQETQYF. The CDR3 DNA sequence: TGTGCCACCAGCGAAGCAACAGCGGGAGGGCTCCAAGAGACCCAGTACTTC.

V and J are TRBV7-3 and TRBJ2-3; D remains ambiguous. The CDR3 has 14 residues. The V and J ends lost 1 base and 3 bases respectively, with 8 bases between them. CDR1 and CDR2 from the germline V gene are SGHTA and FQGTGA. The CDR3 DNA reads as TGTGCCAGCAGCTTAATGGATGGGACAGATACGCAGTATTTT. This gives the protein CASSLMDGTDTQYF.

This clonotype came up a few times. The rearrangement uses TRBV20-1 and TRBJ2-7; tentatively, D is TRBD2 (5 bases). With 2 bases removed from V and 0 bases from J, the gap between germline ends came to 17 bases. The CDR3 has 16 residues. Germline-derived CDR1 and CDR2 are DFQATT and SNEGSKA (reference sequence). The CDR3 region is CSARKLPSGSSYEQYF. CDR3 in DNA: TGCAGTGCTAGAAAGCTCCCCAGCGGTTCCTCCTACGAGCAGTACTTC.

The gene calls are TRBV7-8 and TRBJ1-4, with 11 nucleotides matching TRBD1. Germline V gene lookup returns CDR1 SGHVS and CDR2 FQNEAQ. V lost 5 bases, J lost 3 bases, and 5 bases stayed unmatched. The CDR3 has 16 amino acids. This chain's CDR3 is CASSPRTGGPNEKLFF. As DNA, the CDR3 is TGTGCCAGCAGCCCCCGGACAGGGGGCCCTAATGAAAAACTGTTTTTT. Looking up the rest from reference TRBV7-8 and TRBJ1-4 gives the full variable domain: GAGVSQSPRYKVAKRGQDVALRCDPISGHVSLFWYQQALGQGPEFLTYFQNEAQLDKSGLPSDRFFAERPEGSVSTLKIQRTQQEDSAVYLCASSPRTGGPNEKLFFGSGTQLSVL.

This chain links TRBV29-1 with TRBJ2-1, with 7 bases matching TRBD2. Germline CDR1 SQVTM, CDR2 ANQGSEA. This CDR3 is built from 15 residues. V gave up 4 bases and J gave up 9 bases; unmatched junction bases: 15. The CDR3 region has the DNA TGCAGCGTTGTTCCGGGGACTATGGGGCTTAGTGAGCAGTTCTTC. Translating gives CSVVPGTMGLSEQFF.

This clonotype was observed a handful of times. This chain joins TRBV5-1 and TRBJ2-5; possible D gene TRBD2, 7 bases. Germline assignment: CDR1 SGHRS and CDR2 YFSETQ. The CDR3 has 16 amino acids. The germline V and J ends were trimmed by 4 bases and 4 bases, with 20 bases remaining between them. CDR3 in DNA: TGCGCCAGCAGCCCCTTTACGGGGGGCGGGGGAGAGACCCAGTACTTC. Its protein is CASSPFTGGGGETQYF. The whole variable domain, filled in from reference TRBV5-1 and TRBJ2-5, reads KAGVTQTPRYLIKTRGQQVTLSCSPISGHRSVSWYQQTPGQGLQFLFEYFSETQRNKGNFPGRFSGRQFSNSRSEMNVSTLELGDSALYLCASSPFTGGGGETQYFGPGTRLLVL.

The chain recombines TRBV29-1 with TRBJ2-7; 7 bases fit TRBD1. The CDR3 totals 13 residues. Germline V CDR1 and CDR2: SQVTM, ANQGSEA. V lost 4 bases, J lost 4 bases, and 7 bases stayed unmatched. DNA of the CDR3: TGCAGCGTTGGCAGGGACAGAAGGTACGAGCAGTACTTC. Translated, it gives CSVGRDRRYEQYF.

The sample holds one count of this clonotype. The chain is built from TRBV6-2 or TRBV6-3 and TRBJ2-3; D possibly corresponds to TRBD2 (7 bases). V lost 6 bases and J lost 1, with 20 bases in between. This CDR3 is 17 amino acids long. The V gene's germline CDR1 is MNHEY and CDR2 SVGEGT. CDR3 DNA sequence: TGTGCCAGCAGAACGAAGGGGGGGAAAGAGGGCACAGATACGCAGTATTTT. Amino acids: CASRTKGGKEGTDTQYF.

The table lists this clonotype with many counts. The chain carries TRBV7-2 and TRBJ2-7, with TRBD1 matching 7 bases. J gave up 0 bases and V 2 bases, and 4 bases lay outside the gene matches. Germline lookup yields CDR1 SGHTA and CDR2 FQGNSA. The CDR3 totals 15 residues. The CDR3 is CASSLRTGSSYEQYF. As DNA, the CDR3 is TGTGCCAGCAGCTTAAGGACAGGCAGCTCCTACGAGCAGTACTTC.

This clonotype was observed a handful of times. The V gene is TRBV2, the J gene TRBJ2-1, with TRBD1 matching over 8 bases. The germline V gene has CDR1 SNHLY and CDR2 FYNNEI. Trimming took 3 bases from V and 9 from J; bases not matched to a gene: 7. The CDR3 contains 14 residues. CDR3 region: CASSDRDRTGEQFF. For the CDR3, the DNA is TGTGCCAGCAGTGACCGGGACAGGACGGGTGAGCAGTTCTTC.

This clonotype was seen a handful of times. For the CDR3, the DNA is TGTGCCAGCAGTTCCACAGGGTACTCCTACGAGCAGTACTTC. This gives the protein CASSSTGYSYEQYF. The V gene is TRBV27, the J gene TRBJ2-7; possible D gene TRBD1, 6 bases. Germline CDR1 is MNHEY and CDR2 is SMNVEV (reference sequence). Deletions cut 4 bases from V and 0 bases from J, with 10 bases between. The CDR3 runs to 14 residues.

The chain employs TRBV5-1 and TRBJ1-2; the D gene is possibly TRBD1 (6 bases). V lost 9 bases and J lost 3, with 15 bases in between. Germline CDR1 reads SGHRS; CDR2 reads YFSETQ. The CDR3 length is 13 residues. CDR3: CATWTEGDYGYTF. The CDR3 DNA is TGCGCCACCTGGACAGAGGGAGACTATGGCTACACCTTC.

The rearrangement joins TRBV7-9 to TRBJ2-7; D may be TRBD2 (6 bases). V was trimmed by 5 bases and J by 5 bases, leaving 22 bases between them. This CDR3 has 16 amino acids. Germline V gene data show CDR1 as SEHNR and CDR2 as FQNEAQ (reference sequence). CDR3: CASSPHKRASWNEQYF. DNA of the CDR3: TGTGCCAGCAGCCCGCACAAGCGGGCAAGCTGGAACGAGCAGTACTTC.

This chain uses TRBV20-1 with TRBJ2-3, with a tentative D call TRBD2 (6 bases). V gave up 6 bases and J gave up 2 bases, with 12 bases separating them. The V gene's germline CDR1 is DFQATT and CDR2 SNEGSKA (reference sequence). This CDR3 contains 13 residues. The CDR3 coding sequence is TGCAGTGCCGGTAGCGGTACCACAGATACGCAGTATTTT. Its translation is CSAGSGTTDTQYF.

This clonotype was detected only a few times. CDR3 loop: CASSFLDSHEQYF. CDR3 DNA: TGTGCCAGCAGCTTTTTAGACAGTCACGAGCAGTACTTC. V and J are TRBV7-6 and TRBJ2-7, with D possibly TRBD1 on 5 matching bases. V shed 3 bases and J shed 5 bases, with 11 bases lying between them. CDR3 length: 13 amino acids. The germline V gene has CDR1 SGHVS and CDR2 FNYEAQ. Full variable domain (remainder filled in from reference TRBV7-6 and TRBJ2-7): GAGVSQSPRYKVTKRGQDVALRCDPISGHVSLYWYRQALGQGPEFLTYFNYEAQQDKSGLPNDRFSAERPEGSISTLTIQRTEQRDSAMYRCASSFLDSHEQYFGPGTRLTVT.

This clonotype came up a few times. The chain uses TRBV5-1 and TRBJ2-1, with D uncertain. Germline V gives CDR1 SGHRS, CDR2 YFSETQ. Trimming pared 4 bases from V and 3 bases from J, leaving 17 bases between. The CDR3 totals 16 residues. The CDR3 region is CASSPLASHNYNEQFF. The CDR3 DNA sequence: TGCGCCAGCAGCCCCTTAGCCAGCCACAACTACAATGAGCAGTTCTTC.

There are a few counts of this clonotype. The rearrangement links TRBV29-1 to TRBJ2-1; 10 positions match TRBD2. The J segment lost 7 bases and the V segment lost 6 bases, leaving 9 bases of the junction unmatched. Germline-derived CDR1 and CDR2 are SQVTM and ANQGSEA. The CDR3 has 14 amino acids. CDR3 nucleotide sequence: TGCAGCGTCCGACCTAGCGGGAGAAGAAATGAGCAGTTCTTC. Protein product: CSVRPSGRRNEQFF.

This clonotype was observed a handful of times. This chain links TRBV24-1 with TRBJ1-5; unclear D gene. Per the germline V gene, CDR1 is KGHDR and CDR2 is SFDVKD. Trimming shortened V by 0 bases and J by 8 bases, and 4 bases separated the two germline ends. The CDR3 has 12 amino acids. The CDR3 region is CATSDLGKPQHF. CDR3 DNA: TGTGCCACCAGTGATTTGGGAAAGCCCCAGCATTTT.

J is TRBJ2-3 and V is TRBV5-1; TRBD2 might be the D (5 bases). The CDR3 extends over 16 amino acids. V was cut by 0 bases and J by 0 bases, with 11 bases left in between. CDR1 SGHRS and CDR2 YFSETQ come from the germline V gene. Here the CDR3 DNA reads TGCGCCAGCAGCTTGGTTGTCGGCGGGAGCACAGATACGCAGTATTTT. This sequence encodes CASSLVVGGSTDTQYF.

This clonotype turned up a few times. The chain employs TRBV5-1 and TRBJ2-5; the D gene is possibly TRBD2 (6 bases). Germline loops: CDR1 SGHRS, CDR2 YFSETQ. There are 13 residues in the CDR3. V dropped 4 bases and J dropped 5 bases, with 12 bases sitting between them. CDR3 in amino acids: CASSQDYGETQYF. CDR3 nucleotide sequence: TGCGCCAGCAGCCAGGACTACGGGGAGACCCAGTACTTC.